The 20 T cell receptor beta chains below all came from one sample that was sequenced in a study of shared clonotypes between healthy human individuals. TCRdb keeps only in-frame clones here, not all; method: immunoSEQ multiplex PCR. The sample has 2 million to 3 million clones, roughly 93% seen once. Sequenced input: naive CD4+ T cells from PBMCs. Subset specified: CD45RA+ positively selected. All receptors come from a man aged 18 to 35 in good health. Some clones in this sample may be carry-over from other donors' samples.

The DNA of the CDR3 is TGTGCCAGCAGTTTGACAAGAGTCCGCGACGGCTACACCTTC. Translating gives CASSLTRVRDGYTF. The gene calls are TRBV28 and TRBJ1-2; D unclear. V was cut by 3 bases and J by 8 bases, with 16 bases left in between. The V gene's germline CDR1 is MDHEN and CDR2 SYDVKM. The CDR3 runs 14 residues.

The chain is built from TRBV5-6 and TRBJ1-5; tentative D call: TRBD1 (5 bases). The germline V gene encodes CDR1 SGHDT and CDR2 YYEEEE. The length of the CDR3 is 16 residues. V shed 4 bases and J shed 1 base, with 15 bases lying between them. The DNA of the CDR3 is TGTGCCAGCAGCACCCGGGGCTGGGGCAGCAATCAGCCCCAGCATTTT. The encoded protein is CASSTRGWGSNQPQHF.

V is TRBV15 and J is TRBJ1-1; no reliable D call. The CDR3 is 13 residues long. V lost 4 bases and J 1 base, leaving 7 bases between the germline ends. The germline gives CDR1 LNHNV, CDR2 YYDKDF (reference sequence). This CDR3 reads CATSKGRNTEAFF. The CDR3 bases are TGTGCCACCAGCAAAGGCCGGAACACTGAAGCTTTCTTT.

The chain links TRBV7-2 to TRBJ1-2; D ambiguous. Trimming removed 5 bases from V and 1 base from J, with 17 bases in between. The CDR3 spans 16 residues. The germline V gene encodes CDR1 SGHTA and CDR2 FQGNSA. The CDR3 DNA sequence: TGTGCCAGCAGCCCAGTAAGCAGGCCTAATAACTATGGCTACACCTTC. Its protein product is CASSPVSRPNNYGYTF.

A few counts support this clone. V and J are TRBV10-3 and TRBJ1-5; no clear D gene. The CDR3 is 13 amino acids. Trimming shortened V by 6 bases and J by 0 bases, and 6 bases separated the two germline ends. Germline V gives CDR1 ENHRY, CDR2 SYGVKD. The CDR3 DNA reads TGTGCCATCAGGGTTGATAGCAATCAGCCCCAGCATTTT. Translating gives CAIRVDSNQPQHF.

The CDR3 bases are TGCGCCAGCAGCTTGGTGGGACAGGGACGTTCTCTGGAGACCCAGTACTTC. Translating it yields CASSLVGQGRSLETQYF. The rearrangement links TRBV5-1 to TRBJ2-5, with 9 bases identical to TRBD1. CDR1 SGHRS and CDR2 YFSETQ come from the germline V gene. This CDR3 has 17 residues. Germline trimming cut 0 bases from V and 5 bases from J; bases unmatched to any gene: 11.

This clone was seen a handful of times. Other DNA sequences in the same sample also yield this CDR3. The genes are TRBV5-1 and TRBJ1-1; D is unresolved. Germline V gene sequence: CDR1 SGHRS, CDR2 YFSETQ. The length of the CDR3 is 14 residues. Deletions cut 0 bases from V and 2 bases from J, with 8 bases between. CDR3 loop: CASSLVGLNTEAFF. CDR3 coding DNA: TGCGCCAGCAGCTTGGTTGGTCTTAACACTGAAGCTTTCTTT.

As DNA, the CDR3 is TGTGCCAGCAGTTTAGATGGGGCTAATCAGCCCCAGCATTTT. Its protein is CASSLDGANQPQHF. The chain couples TRBV28 to TRBJ1-5, with D possibly being TRBD1 (5 bases). The germline CDR1 and CDR2 sequences are MDHEN and SYDVKM. This CDR3 has 14 amino acids. Trimming took off 2 bases at V and 4 bases at J, with 9 bases between the two ends.

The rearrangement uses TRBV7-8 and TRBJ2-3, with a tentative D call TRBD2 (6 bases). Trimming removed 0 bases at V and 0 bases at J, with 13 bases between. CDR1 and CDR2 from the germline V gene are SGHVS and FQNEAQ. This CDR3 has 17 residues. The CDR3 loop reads CASSLALSGPSTDTQYF. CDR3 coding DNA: TGTGCCAGCAGCTTAGCGCTTAGCGGCCCAAGCACAGATACGCAGTATTTT.

The CDR3 reads CASSLLFSGSYNEQFF. The CDR3 nucleotides are TGTGCCAGCAGCTTACTTTTCAGCGGATCCTACAATGAGCAGTTCTTC. This rearrangement joins TRBV7-3 to TRBJ2-1; TRBD2 is a possible D gene (5 bases). Germline-derived CDR1 and CDR2 are SGHTA and FQGTGA. There are 16 residues in the CDR3. Trimming cost V 2 bases and J 1 base, with 12 bases left between them.

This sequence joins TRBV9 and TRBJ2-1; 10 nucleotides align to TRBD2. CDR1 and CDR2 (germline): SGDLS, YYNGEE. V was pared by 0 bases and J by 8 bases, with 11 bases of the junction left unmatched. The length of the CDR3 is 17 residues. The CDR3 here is CASSVDSGRTPRDEQFF. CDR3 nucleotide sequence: TGTGCCAGCAGCGTAGATAGCGGGAGGACCCCTCGGGATGAGCAGTTCTTC.

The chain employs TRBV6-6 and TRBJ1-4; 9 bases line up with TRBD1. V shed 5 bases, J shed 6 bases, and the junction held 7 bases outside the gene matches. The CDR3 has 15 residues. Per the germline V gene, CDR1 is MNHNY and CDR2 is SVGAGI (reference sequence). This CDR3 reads CASSPVWDRDEKLFF. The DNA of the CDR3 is TGTGCCAGCAGTCCGGTTTGGGACAGGGATGAAAAACTGTTTTTT.

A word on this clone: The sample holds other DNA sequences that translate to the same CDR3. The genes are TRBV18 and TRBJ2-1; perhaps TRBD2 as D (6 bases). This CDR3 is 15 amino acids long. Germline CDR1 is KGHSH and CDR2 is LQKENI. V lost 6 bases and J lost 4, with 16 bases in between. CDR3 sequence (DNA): TGTGCCAGCTCGCCCGGGTTAGCGGAGTACAATGAGCAGTTCTTC. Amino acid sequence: CASSPGLAEYNEQFF.

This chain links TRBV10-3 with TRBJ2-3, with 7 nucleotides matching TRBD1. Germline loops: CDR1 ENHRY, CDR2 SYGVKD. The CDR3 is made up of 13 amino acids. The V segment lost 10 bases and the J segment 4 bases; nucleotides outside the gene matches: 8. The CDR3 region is CASEGQGADTQYF. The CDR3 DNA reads TGTGCCAGTGAAGGCCAGGGGGCAGATACGCAGTATTTT.

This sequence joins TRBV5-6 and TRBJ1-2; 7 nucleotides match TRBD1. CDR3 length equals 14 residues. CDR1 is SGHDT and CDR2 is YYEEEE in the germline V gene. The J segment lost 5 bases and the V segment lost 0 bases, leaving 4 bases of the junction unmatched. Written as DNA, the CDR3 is TGTGCCAGCAGCTTGGCAGAGGGGGCATATGGCTACACCTTC. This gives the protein CASSLAEGAYGYTF.

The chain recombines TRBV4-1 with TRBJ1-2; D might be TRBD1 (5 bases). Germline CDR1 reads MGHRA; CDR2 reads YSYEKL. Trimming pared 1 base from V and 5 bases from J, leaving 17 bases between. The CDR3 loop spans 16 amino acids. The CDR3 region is CASSQVGRAGWYGYTF. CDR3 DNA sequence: TGCGCCAGCAGCCAAGTGGGCAGGGCAGGGTGGTATGGCTACACCTTC.

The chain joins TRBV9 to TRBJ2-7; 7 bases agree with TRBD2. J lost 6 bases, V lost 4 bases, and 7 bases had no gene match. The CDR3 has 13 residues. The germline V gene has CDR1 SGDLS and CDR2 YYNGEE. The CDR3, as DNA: TGTGCCAGCAGCCCCAGGCGGGGGAGCGAGCAGTACTTC. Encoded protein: CASSPRRGSEQYF.

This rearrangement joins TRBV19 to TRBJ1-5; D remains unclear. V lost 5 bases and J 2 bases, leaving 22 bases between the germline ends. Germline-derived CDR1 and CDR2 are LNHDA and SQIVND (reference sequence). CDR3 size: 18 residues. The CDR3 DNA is TGTGCCAGTAGTCCAGGAACGGTCGGCGGATGGGGCAATCAGCCCCAGCATTTT. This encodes CASSPGTVGGWGNQPQHF. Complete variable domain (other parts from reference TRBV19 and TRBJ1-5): DGGITQSPKYLFRKEGQNVTLSCEQNLNHDAMYWYRQDPGQGLRLIYYSQIVNDFQKGDIAEGYSVSREKKESFPLTVTSAQKNPTAFYLCASSPGTVGGWGNQPQHFGDGTRLSIL.

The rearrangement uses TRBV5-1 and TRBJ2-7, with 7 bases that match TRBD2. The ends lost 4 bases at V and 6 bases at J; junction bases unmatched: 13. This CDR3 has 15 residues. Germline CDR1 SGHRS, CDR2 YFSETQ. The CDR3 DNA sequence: TGCGCCAGCAGCGTAGCAGGCAGCGGGGAGCTCGAGCAGTACTTC. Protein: CASSVAGSGELEQYF.

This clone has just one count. CDR3 in amino acids: CASSLAAANTGELFF. The CDR3 coding sequence is TGTGCCAGCAGCTTAGCGGCAGCTAACACCGGGGAGCTGTTTTTT. The V call is TRBV7-8, the J call TRBJ2-2, with D unclear. From germline, CDR1 is SGHVS and CDR2 FQNEAQ. Trimming removed 0 bases from V and 2 bases from J, with 7 bases in between. The CDR3 consists of 15 residues.